This record concerns one T cell receptor (beta chain) sequence. Only one count was recorded for this clone. The antigen it recognizes is unknown. Base qualities are not provided; no much larger clone lies one nucleotide away. The CDR3 numbers 16 residues from cysteine through phenylalanine. Only the CDR3 part of the read is kept: 48 bases, read in frame from the first base. V lost 5 bases and J lost 4 bases, and the count of bases not matched to a germline gene is 8. Based on the germline V gene (reference sequence), the CDR1 and CDR2 sequences are MNHEY and SMNVEV. The sample comes from a study of cytomegalovirus exposure and HLA in healthy donors (dated 2017 in TCRdb). Regarding the research as a whole: According to an earlier analysis of a few hundred of the donors, some 180 million T cells yielded 100 million or so unique TCR beta sequences and more than 250 Gb of sequence data. An early release covering about 600 HLA-typed donors comprised approximately 300 gigabases of sequencing data and tens of millions of unique TCR sequences. The genetic ancestry cluster associated with self-reported Caucasian donors included approximately 85% of the roughly 400 genotyped donors. The study aimed to test whether signatures of past pathogen exposure could be identified by cataloging public T cell receptors. The study used immunosequencing to profile the T cell repertoires of some 600 subjects and linked those repertoires to cytomegalovirus serostatus. In addition to the first cohort of 500 to 850 subjects, a separate validation cohort of approximately 130 different subjects was used. To predict cytomegalovirus infection status, the study brought together high-throughput TCR immunosequencing, statistical association of individual TCRs with disease status, and machine learning. To study patterns of TCR occurrence, a later analysis re-analyzed previously published TCR beta repertoires from several hundred donors and added high-resolution HLA genotyping. In the later analysis, no new phenotypic data were used to find candidate immune exposures; instead, reliance was placed on TCR beta sequences and their occurrence across donors. An earlier analysis of several hundred of the donors used high-throughput TCR beta sequencing to judge whether each TCR beta V gene segment behaved as functional or pseudogenic. Donor age, sex, ethnicity and CMV serostatus were collected together with the repertoire data. Genome-wide SNP genotypes for about three fifths of the roughly 670 donors were used in a later genetic analysis, which treated that subset as a discovery cohort. All discovery cohort repertoires had been generated on a single sequencing platform. Class I and class II HLA loci were covered by the typing at four-digit resolution. The number of donors typed differed by locus, with 629-630 for A, B, C, DRB1 and DQB1, roughly 520 for DQA1, about 610 for DPA1, and around 460 for DPB1. A handful of DR-DQ haplotypes were handled as single units for association and clustering because linkage in the cohort was strong. Across 398 genotyped donors of the cohort, an average of about 200,000 unique TCR beta nucleotide sequences per donor were sequenced, and roughly 17% of those sequences were non-productive. What the study reported, not specific to this receptor: In a later analysis, several top co-occurrence clusters were reported to appear linked to parvovirus B19, influenza, CMV and Epstein-Barr virus. A group of highly shared sequence variants was considered likely to be a technical artifact of the sequencing pipeline. A later analysis found that HLA-associated TCR beta chains were more clonally expanded and had lower generation probabilities than equally common non-associated chains. A later analysis found that TCR association rates varied across HLA loci, with DRB1 alleles showing the most associated TCRs and HLA-C alleles the fewest. Roughly uniform sequencing depth across donors was assumed in presence/absence analyses, although this assumption may not hold. Seventeen rarely observed V segments, including chromosome 9 orphons, were excluded from the earlier analysis of a few hundred of the donors because counts were too low. The authors suggested that the approach could potentially be extended to other disease states and immunological phenotypes. At a false discovery rate of 0.05, a later analysis linked about 16,000 TCR beta sequences to specific HLA alleles. Cytomegalovirus status was reported to be diagnosed by the classifier with high specificity and sensitivity in both the original and validation cohorts. Because HLA typing was unavailable for some donors at each locus, only the typed subset was used in association tests. According to a later genetic analysis, donors in an Asian-associated ancestry cluster had fewer N-insertions in productive TCRs than the approximately 630-donor mean. A further reported finding was that TCR beta sequences accurately predicted the HLA-A and HLA-B alleles for most subjects in the first cohort. Broadly in line with IMGT annotations, most TCR beta V segments showed up in productive rearrangements about 90% or about 30% of the time in an earlier analysis of under 700 of the donors. A total of some 180 TCR beta chains were listed by the study as associated with cytomegalovirus. Most TCR sequences were observed very rarely across donors, whereas some public TCRs were present in many individuals. In vitro tests confirmed that a few of the cytomegalovirus-associated TCR beta chains recognize cytomegalovirus antigens. CMV serostatus was the only immune exposure information available for the cohort. When HLA alleles, especially DR and DQ, strongly co-occurred, TCR associations were difficult to assign to individual alleles. A later genetic analysis associated a missense DCLRE1C variant with V-gene and J-gene trimming of TCR beta chains, and an independent cohort replicated the association. Most CMV-associated TCR beta chains appeared to be HLA-restricted in a later analysis, and the HLA associations seemed to be driven largely by CMV exposure. Some IMGT-functional V segments, including TRBV6-2 and TRBV6-3, could not be told apart with the 87-base-pair reads, so those segments were excluded. Linkage disequilibrium might explain the correlated functional status among segregating V segments, but an unknown experimental factor could not be ruled out. Only TCR beta chains were sequenced in this cohort, and the absence of alpha or paired-chain data limited detectable features.

The library relied on the immunoSEQ multiplex PCR assay. For the multiplex PCR, a mixture combining 60 forward primers for TCR Vbeta segments and 13 reverse primers for TCR Jbeta segments was used. The CDR3 region of rearranged TCR beta genes was amplified from genomic DNA by a multiplex PCR assay. The Illumina HiSeq System was used to sequence the amplified TCR beta libraries as 87-base-pair reads. The published analysis was carried out like this. Across the 670 or so repertoires, a later analysis counted tens of millions of unique TCR beta chains, around 11 million of which were shared by at least two donors. Raw reads were error-corrected and collapsed into unique sequences by a nearest-neighbor algorithm in which closely related sequences were merged to remove PCR and sequencing errors. CDR3 sequences were aligned to IMGT reference sequences to assign V, D and J gene segments. For a sequence to be retained, a match of at least six nucleotides was required to both a V gene segment and a J gene segment. A rearrangement counted as productive if the CDR3 had no stop codons and remained in frame with V and J, and every other rearrangement counted as non-productive. Following IMGT convention, CDR3 was defined as the stretch from the second conserved V-encoded cysteine up to the conserved J-encoded phenylalanine. The earlier analysis of about 590 of the donors excluded sequences that lacked an unambiguous match to a single V gene segment. In an earlier analysis of several hundred of the donors, a V segment was called functional when productive rearrangements were above 56.7%, and segregating when the standard deviation between donors exceeded 5%. To diagnose cytomegalovirus status from the catalog of TCR beta chain sequences, a statistical classification framework was built. A later analysis assigned V and J genes by comparing TCR nucleotide sequences with IMGT/GENE-DB human TR gene sequences. A later analysis assigned CDR3 sequences and most-parsimonious VDJ recombination scenarios with the TCRdist pipeline. A later analysis defined each TCR beta chain by its CDR3 amino acid sequence plus V-gene family, and excluded reads lacking a unique V-gene family. In a later analysis, 500 to 650 highly shared, low-generation-probability nucleotide sequences were removed to address suspected cross-contamination and a sequencing artifact. In a later analysis, a clonal expansion index for each public chain was calculated from normalized within-repertoire ranks of inferred template counts. In a later analysis, generation probabilities were computed using a VDJ recombination model fitted to out-of-frame rearrangements, and the results were checked against IGoR. A later analysis scored TCR-TCR, TCR-HLA and TCR-CMV co-occurrence with hypergeometric tests, applying a repertoire-size bias correction to TCR pairs. A later analysis estimated false discovery rates by permuting HLA or CMV assignments 20 times. In a later analysis, co-occurring TCRs were grouped with DBSCAN, and TCRdist sequence similarity was added when clustering was performed within HLA-allele-positive subsets. Repertoires with fewer than 30,000 or more than 120,000 public chains, plus five repertoires with anomalous nucleotide sharing, were excluded from co-occurrence clustering. As stored in TCRdb, this immuneACCESS dataset retains in-frame rearrangements with V and J assigned. A fraction of the clones does not appear; measured against another copy, unresolved V genes explain less than half of the discrepancy, and the remainder lacks a known reason. V and J calls and clone size come straight from that table; D and trimming were deduced from the DNA. In this sample the table shows around 190,000 clones, roughly four fifths of which occur a single time. Around 3.6% of the sample is taken by the ten largest.

The cohort was made up of several hundred healthy bone marrow donors. Cohort members were all nominally healthy when sampled, although unrecorded immune exposures were likely present. The donor was CMV seropositive and was included in the group of 250 to 300 seropositive cohort members. Each donor provided a peripheral blood sample, and peripheral blood mononuclear cells were used for TCR beta sequencing. The Qiagen DNeasy Blood Extraction Kit was used to extract genomic DNA from the blood cell samples. The rearranged segments are TRBV27 and TRBJ2-2, with 9 bases matching TRBD1. This TCR was sampled from a man aged 35-49 years in good health and CMV-seropositive. The sequencing input was PBMCs. CDR3 region: CASSLRTGAGTGELFF. The DNA sequence follows: TGTGCCAGCAGTCTTAGGACAGGGGCGGGCACCGGGGAGCTGTTTTTT.